This is a list of T cell receptor beta chains from one sample in a study of cytomegalovirus exposure and HLA in healthy donors. Produced via immunoSEQ multiplex PCR; TCRdb's table is partial and in-frame only. This sample has about 130,000 clones; about 82% occur once, and the top ten carry about 4.3%. Sequencing input: PBMCs. These receptors all stem from a man aged 30 to 39 in good health. Each CDR3 is given with its conserved first and last residue. A D gene is named only where the DNA matches it firmly. Clone size appears in some rows only: once, few, many, or a class for an expanded clone.

TGTGCCACCAAAGGTGGGAGGACCTACAATGAGCAGTTCTTC,CATKGGRTYNEQFF,.,TRBV19,.,TRBJ2-1
TGTGCCATCAGTGTGTCGGACAGTGAAGGCTACACCTTC,CAISVSDSEGYTF,.,TRBV10-3,.,TRBJ1-2
TGTGCCAGTAGTGCGGGACTAGCGGGAGGGACCCTAATCTGGGAGCAGTTCTTC,CASSAGLAGGTLIWEQFF,TRBD2,TRBV19,.,TRBJ2-1
TGTGCCAGCAGCTCAGGACAGGGATGGTTCTACGAGCAGTACTTC,CASSSGQGWFYEQYF,TRBD1,TRBV7-2,.,TRBJ2-7
TGCGCCAGCAGTGTTTCCAGGGATCAGCCCCAGCATTTT,CASSVSRDQPQHF,.,TRBV10-1,few,TRBJ1-5
TGTGCCAGCAGCCGGACTAGCGGGAGGTTCGGGGAGCTGTTTTTT,CASSRTSGRFGELFF,TRBD2,TRBV7-2,.,TRBJ2-2
TGTGCCAGCAGCCGGGGGAGGGCCGGAGATACGCAGTATTTT,CASSRGRAGDTQYF,TRBD2,TRBV7-2,.,TRBJ2-3
TGTGCCAGCAGCTTAGGTCAGGGGGCTATTGGGATCGCAGATACGCAGTATTTT,CASSLGQGAIGIADTQYF,TRBD1,TRBV7-9,.,TRBJ2-3
TGTGCCAGCAGTTTCCCGGACAGAAAGAATGGCTACACCTTC,CASSFPDRKNGYTF,.,TRBV28,.,TRBJ1-2
TGTGCCAGCAGTTTATTGTCTAGCGGGCCAATACGGGGAGAGACCCAGTACTTC,CASSLLSSGPIRGETQYF,TRBD2,TRBV27,.,TRBJ2-5
TGTGCCAGCTCCCCTGCGAGCGGGAGTACTAGGGGTGAGCAGTTCTTC,CASSPASGSTRGEQFF,TRBD2,TRBV18,.,TRBJ2-1
TGTGCCAGCTCATCGGGAACTAGCCGATACAATGAGCAGTTCTTC,CASSSGTSRYNEQFF,.,TRBV18,.,TRBJ2-1
TGCGCCAGCAGCCAAGAAGGACTAGGGGCATCAATTCGAAACACTGAAGCTTTCTTT,CASSQEGLGASIRNTEAFF,.,TRBV4-3,.,TRBJ1-1
TGTGCCAGCAGCTTGGAAGGACCCGGAGGAGCTTTCTTT,CASSLEGPGGAFF,.,TRBV5-5,.,TRBJ1-1
TGTGCCAGCAGCACCCCGGGACTAGCGGGTGAGCAGTTCTTC,CASSTPGLAGEQFF,TRBD2,TRBV5-4,.,TRBJ2-1
TGTGCCAGCAGCTCCCCCCTACGGAACACTGAAGCTTTCTTT,CASSSPLRNTEAFF,.,TRBV12-1,.,TRBJ1-1
TGCAGCGCTACTAGCGACTCCTACGAGCAGTACTTC,CSATSDSYEQYF,TRBD2,TRBV29-1,few,TRBJ2-7
TGCGCCAGCAGTGACCAGACTAGCGGGGGAACAGATACGCAGTATTTT,CASSDQTSGGTDTQYF,TRBD2,TRBV10-1,.,TRBJ2-3
TGCGCCAGCAGCGCCGACGGCCACAGGAACACTGAAGCTTTCTTT,CASSADGHRNTEAFF,.,TRBV5-1,.,TRBJ1-1
TGTGCCAGCAGCGTAGCTATCGGACTAGCCTACAATGAGCAGTTCTTC,CASSVAIGLAYNEQFF,TRBD2,TRBV9,.,TRBJ2-1
TGTGCCAGCAGCTTTAGCGGGACCTACGAGCAGTACTTC,CASSFSGTYEQYF,TRBD2,TRBV7-8,.,TRBJ2-7
TGTGCCAGCAGCGACCAGGGATGGGGGGATCAGCCCCAGCATTTT,CASSDQGWGDQPQHF,.,TRBV7-2,.,TRBJ1-5
TGTGCCAGCAGCACGACAGGGGGCGGATTCTACTATGGCTACACCTTC,CASSTTGGGFYYGYTF,TRBD1,TRBV7-9,.,TRBJ1-2
TGTGCCAGCAGCCTTGACTACACCGGGGAGCTGTTTTTT,CASSLDYTGELFF,.,TRBV9,once,TRBJ2-2
TGCGCCAGCAGTCCCCACCTAACTCCGGGACTGATCTACAATGAGCAGTTCTTC,CASSPHLTPGLIYNEQFF,.,TRBV23-1,.,TRBJ2-1
TGTGCCAGTAGATGGACAGCCCATTCAACTAATGAAAAACTGTTTTTT,CASRWTAHSTNEKLFF,.,TRBV19,.,TRBJ1-4
TGTGCCAGCAGCTCCCACCCCAGGGCTCAGCCCCAGCATTTT,CASSSHPRAQPQHF,.,TRBV21-1,.,TRBJ1-5
TGTTCGACCAAGCGAAGCTCCTACAATGAGCAGTTCTTC,CSTKRSSYNEQFF,.,TRBV5-4,.,TRBJ2-1
TGTGCCAGCAGAATCGGACAGGAGAACACTGAAGCTTTCTTT,CASRIGQENTEAFF,TRBD1,TRBV6-1,.,TRBJ1-1